These 26 T cell receptor beta chains originate from one sample sequenced in a study of blood T cell repertoires in COVID-19. Assay used: immunoSEQ multiplex PCR; TCRdb lists only in-frame clones, some missing. The sample records about 160,000 clones, 60% to 85% being singletons. The sample comprised peripheral blood. These receptor sequences come from a man between 60 and 70 years old with acute or convalescent COVID-19.

The chain combines TRBV5-8 with TRBJ1-2, with TRBD1 identical over 7 bases. Germline V gene sequence: CDR1 SGHTS, CDR2 YDEGEE. The CDR3 runs to 14 residues. Trimming cost V 0 bases and J 4 bases; bases outside gene matches: 3. CDR3 region: CASSLVEGAYGYTF. In DNA form, the CDR3 reads TGTGCCAGCAGCTTGGTGGAGGGGGCCTATGGCTACACCTTC.

This rearrangement joins TRBV6-5 to TRBJ2-3; 9 bases are a match to TRBD2. Trimming took 2 bases from V and 4 from J; bases not matched to a gene: 7. The CDR3 contains 16 residues. CDR1 and CDR2 (germline): MNHEY, SVGAGI. The CDR3 loop reads CASSYAGGGAADTQYF. As DNA, the CDR3 is TGTGCCAGCAGTTACGCGGGCGGGGGGGCCGCAGATACGCAGTATTTT.

The chain has TRBV30 and TRBJ2-2; TRBD1 matches at 9 bases. CDR3 length equals 14 residues. CDR1 GTSNPN and CDR2 SVGIG come from the germline V gene (reference sequence). The trim removed 5 bases at V and 6 bases at J, leaving 7 bases unmatched. The CDR3 sequence is CAWSQGAGAGELFF. In DNA, the CDR3 is TGTGCCTGGTCACAGGGGGCAGGAGCCGGGGAGCTGTTTTTT.

DNA of the CDR3: TGTGCCAGCAGTTTATTGCAGTCCTACGAGCAGTACTTC. Translation: CASSLLQSYEQYF. The chain joins TRBV27 to TRBJ2-7; D is unresolved. In germline, CDR1 is MNHEY, CDR2 SMNVEV (reference sequence). The CDR3 has 13 amino acids. V gave up 1 base and J gave up 1 base, with 5 bases separating them.

The J gene is TRBJ2-3, the V gene TRBV4-1; TRBD2 agrees at 9 bases. Trimming removed 5 bases from V and 2 bases from J; junction bases left unmatched: 8. Germline V gene data show CDR1 as MGHRA and CDR2 as YSYEKL. This CDR3 spans 16 amino acids. Written as DNA, the CDR3 is TGCGCCAGCAGCTATCTAGCGGGGTACGCCACAGATACGCAGTATTTT. Its protein product is CASSYLAGYATDTQYF.

The CDR3 DNA is TGTGCTAGTGGTTTGACAGGGGGACATCAGCCCCAGCATTTT. Amino acid sequence: CASGLTGGHQPQHF. V and J are TRBV12-5 and TRBJ1-5; 8 positions agree with TRBD1. Germline trimming cut 2 bases from V and 5 bases from J; bases unmatched to any gene: 2. There are 14 residues in the CDR3. The germline V gene has CDR1 LGHNT and CDR2 FRNRAP.

The chain joins TRBV5-8 to TRBJ1-1; 8 nucleotides agree with TRBD1. Trimming cost V 3 bases and J 5 bases; bases outside gene matches: 9. Germline V gives CDR1 SGHTS, CDR2 YDEGEE. There are 15 residues in the CDR3. CDR3 sequence (DNA): TGTGCCAGCAGCTCCCGCGGACAGGGTGCTACTGAAGCTTTCTTT. Amino acid sequence: CASSSRGQGATEAFF.

This clone has a handful of counts. The chain is built from TRBV4-1 and TRBJ2-7, with 8 bases matching TRBD1. V was pared by 5 bases and J by 5 bases, with 5 bases of the junction left unmatched. Germline CDR1 reads MGHRA; CDR2 reads YSYEKL. This CDR3 is 13 amino acids long. Here the CDR3 reads CASSATGVHEQYF. DNA for the CDR3: TGCGCCAGCAGCGCGACAGGGGTCCACGAGCAGTACTTC.

The J gene is TRBJ2-3, the V gene TRBV7-2, with 9 bases that match TRBD1. The CDR3 is made up of 17 amino acids. The trim removed 3 bases at V and 4 bases at J, leaving 11 bases unmatched. The germline CDR1 and CDR2 sequences are SGHTA and FQGNSA. The chain's CDR3 is CASSLIGGTGFADTQYF. The CDR3 DNA follows: TGTGCCAGCAGCTTGATTGGGGGGACAGGGTTCGCAGATACGCAGTATTTT.

The chain recombines TRBV3-1 (or the pseudogene TRBV3-2) with TRBJ2-7; D remains unclear. The CDR3 consists of 13 residues. Germline CDR1 LGHDT, CDR2 YNNKEL (reference sequence). Trimming took 1 base from V and 3 from J, leaving 7 bases between them. Here the CDR3 reads CASSQGPDYEQYF. The DNA for the CDR3 is TGTGCCAGCAGCCAAGGGCCAGACTACGAGCAGTACTTC.

The rearrangement uses TRBV9 and TRBJ1-1, with D tentatively TRBD1 (5 bases). The CDR3 contains 16 residues. Between the trimmed V and J ends, which lost 4 bases and 4 bases, there was a span of 20 bases. Germline CDR1 SGDLS, CDR2 YYNGEE. The DNA for the CDR3 is TGTGCCAGCAGCCCACGAACCTGGACGGGGGGCACTGAAGCTTTCTTT. Protein sequence: CASSPRTWTGGTEAFF.

The CDR3 nucleotides are TGTGCCTGGAGTACGGGGGGGGTACTTAACACAGATACGCAGTATTTT. Protein: CAWSTGGVLNTDTQYF. This chain uses TRBV30 with TRBJ2-3, with 8 bases lining up with TRBD2. The CDR3 runs to 16 residues. V shed 2 bases and J 2 bases; nucleotides not matched to a gene: 9. Germline V gene sequence: CDR1 GTSNPN, CDR2 SVGIG (reference sequence).

There are a few counts of this clone. The J gene is TRBJ2-2, the V gene TRBV13, with D possibly being TRBD2 (5 bases). The ends were cut back, 1 base at V and 1 base at J, with 13 bases in the middle. Germline lookup yields CDR1 PRHDT and CDR2 FYEKMQ (reference sequence). This CDR3 region has 17 residues. CDR3 in amino acids: CASSLERDRLNTGELFF. CDR3 in DNA: TGTGCCAGCAGCTTAGAGAGGGATCGGTTGAACACCGGGGAGCTGTTTTTT.

The V and J genes are TRBV4-1 and TRBJ2-5; TRBD2 matches at 11 bases. The CDR3 runs to 15 residues. CDR1 and CDR2 from the germline V gene are MGHRA and YSYEKL. The J segment lost 5 bases and the V segment lost 4 bases, leaving 6 bases of the junction unmatched. The CDR3 protein is CASSPRLAGRETQYF. DNA of the CDR3: TGCGCCAGCAGCCCTCGACTAGCGGGGCGGGAGACCCAGTACTTC.

V is TRBV5-6 and J is TRBJ1-1; no definite D call. The CDR3 consists of 16 residues. Germline CDR1 SGHDT, CDR2 YYEEEE. V lost 4 bases to trimming and J lost 0 bases, with 16 bases between them. The CDR3 sequence is CASSPSPGRMNTEAFF. The CDR3 bases are TGTGCCAGCAGCCCTAGCCCAGGACGTATGAACACTGAAGCTTTCTTT.

The rearrangement joins TRBV6-5 to TRBJ1-2; TRBD1 matches at 7 bases. This CDR3 has 14 amino acids. Unmatched junction bases numbered 5, after V lost 6 bases and J lost 1 base. Looked up from germline, CDR1 is MNHEY and CDR2 is SVGAGI. The CDR3 loop is CASSTTGFNYGYTF. Here the CDR3 DNA reads TGTGCCAGCAGCACGACAGGGTTTAACTATGGCTACACCTTC.

The chain joins TRBV19 to TRBJ2-7, with 14 bases fitting TRBD2. The CDR3 loop spans 15 amino acids. V was clipped by 3 bases and J by 5 bases; unmatched bases: 3. Germline assignment: CDR1 LNHDA and CDR2 SQIVND (reference sequence). The CDR3 region has the DNA TGTGCCAGTAGTATTGGGACTAGCGGGGGAAACGAGCAGTACTTC. It encodes CASSIGTSGGNEQYF.

This clone has a handful of counts. V usage is TRBV4-1 and J usage is TRBJ2-1; D gene unclear. The length of the CDR3 is 13 residues. Germline CDR1 and CDR2: MGHRA and YSYEKL. The V end was cut by 0 bases, the J end by 5 bases, with 5 bases between. DNA of the CDR3: TGCGCCAGCAGCCAAGAGGCGGACAATGAGCAGTTCTTC. It specifies CASSQEADNEQFF.

This chain links TRBV19 with TRBJ1-5, with D hard to call. The CDR3 runs 14 residues. V was shortened by 8 bases and J by 0 bases, with 11 bases between the two germline ends. Germline assignment: CDR1 LNHDA and CDR2 SQIVND (reference sequence). The CDR3 DNA reads TGTGCCAGTGCGGGAGGCTATAGCAATCAGCCCCAGCATTTT. Its translation is CASAGGYSNQPQHF.

The rearrangement links TRBV4-1 to TRBJ2-7, with TRBD2 as a possible D gene (7 bases). Trimming left V 3 bases short and J 2 bases short, with 14 bases between. CDR3 size: 15 residues. Looked up from germline, CDR1 is MGHRA and CDR2 is YSYEKL. The CDR3 loop reads CASSHHRGATYEQYF. The CDR3 region has the DNA TGCGCCAGCAGCCATCATCGGGGGGCAACCTACGAGCAGTACTTC.

The chain couples TRBV5-6 to TRBJ2-5, with D tentatively TRBD2 (5 bases). The CDR3 loop spans 16 amino acids. Trimming took off 3 bases at V and 7 bases at J, with 22 bases between the two ends. The germline CDR1 and CDR2 sequences are SGHDT and YYEEEE. The CDR3 reads CASSWSGLRGGGTQYF. For the CDR3, the DNA is TGTGCCAGCAGCTGGTCCGGACTCCGGGGTGGTGGGACCCAGTACTTC. The full variable domain, rest sourced from reference TRBV5-6 and TRBJ2-5, is DAGVTQSPTHLIKTRGQQVTLRCSPKSGHDTVSWYQQALGQGPQFIFQYYEEEERQRGNFPDRFSGHQFPNYSSELNVNALLLGDSALYLCASSWSGLRGGGTQYFGPGTRLLVL.

The CDR3 loop reads CASSVVPSSGNTIYF. CDR3 nucleotide sequence: TGTGCCAGCAGCGTAGTTCCGAGCTCTGGAAACACCATATATTTT. V and J are TRBV9 and TRBJ1-3; D unresolved. Trimming pared 0 bases from V and 0 bases from J, leaving 7 bases between. The CDR3 has 15 residues. CDR1 SGDLS and CDR2 YYNGEE come from the germline V gene.

The V call is TRBV15, the J call TRBJ2-7; D possibly corresponds to TRBD2 (7 bases). V was pared by 5 bases and J by 3 bases, with 17 bases between. Germline V CDR1 and CDR2: LNHNV, YYDKDF (reference sequence). The CDR3 consists of 15 residues. The CDR3: CATSPRGGAGYEQYF. CDR3 DNA: TGTGCCACCAGCCCTAGGGGGGGGGCAGGCTACGAGCAGTACTTC.

This clone was seen a handful of times. V usage is TRBV9 and J usage is TRBJ2-7; the D is unclear. V was shortened by 4 bases and J by 6 bases, with 11 bases between the two germline ends. Germline V lookup: CDR1 SGDLS, CDR2 YYNGEE. This CDR3 is built from 12 residues. In DNA form, the CDR3 reads TGTGCCAGCAGCTCCTCCCTGTCCGAGCAGTACTTC. Residues: CASSSSLSEQYF.

The chain uses TRBV4-3 and TRBJ2-7; D unresolved. Per the germline V gene, CDR1 is LGHNA and CDR2 is YSLEER. This CDR3 is built from 13 residues. Trimming pared 0 bases from V and 1 base from J, leaving 4 bases between. CDR3 region: CASSQDNSYEQYF. CDR3 nucleotide sequence: TGCGCCAGCAGCCAAGACAATTCCTACGAGCAGTACTTC.

J is TRBJ1-5 and V is TRBV19, with D possibly being TRBD1 (5 bases). V was trimmed by 6 bases and J by 6 bases, leaving 21 bases between them. This CDR3 is 16 amino acids long. Germline CDR1 reads LNHDA; CDR2 reads SQIVND (reference sequence). In DNA, the CDR3 is TGTGCCAGTAGGCCCCAATCGGGAGGGGTGCGTCAGCCCCAGCATTTT. This gives the protein CASRPQSGGVRQPQHF. Combining the CDR3 with reference TRBV19 and TRBJ1-5 gives the whole variable domain DGGITQSPKYLFRKEGQNVTLSCEQNLNHDAMYWYRQDPGQGLRLIYYSQIVNDFQKGDIAEGYSVSREKKESFPLTVTSAQKNPTAFYLCASRPQSGGVRQPQHFGDGTRLSIL.